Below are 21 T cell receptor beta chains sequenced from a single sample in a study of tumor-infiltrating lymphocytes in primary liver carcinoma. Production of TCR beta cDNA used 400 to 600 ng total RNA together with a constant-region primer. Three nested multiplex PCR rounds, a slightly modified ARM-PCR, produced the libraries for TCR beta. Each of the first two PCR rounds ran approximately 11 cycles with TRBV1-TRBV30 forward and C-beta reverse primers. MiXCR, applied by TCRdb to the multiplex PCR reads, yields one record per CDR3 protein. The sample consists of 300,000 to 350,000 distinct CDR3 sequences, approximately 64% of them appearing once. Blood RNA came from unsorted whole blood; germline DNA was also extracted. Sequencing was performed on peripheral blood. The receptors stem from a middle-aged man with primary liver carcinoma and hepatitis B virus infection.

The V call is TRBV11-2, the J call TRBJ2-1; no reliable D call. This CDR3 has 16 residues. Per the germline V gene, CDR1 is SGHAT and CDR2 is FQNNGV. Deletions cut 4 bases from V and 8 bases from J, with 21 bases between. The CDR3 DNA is TGTGCCAGCAGCTCCGTTCGACACCGCCAGCACGATGAGCAGTTCTTC. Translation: CASSSVRHRQHDEQFF.

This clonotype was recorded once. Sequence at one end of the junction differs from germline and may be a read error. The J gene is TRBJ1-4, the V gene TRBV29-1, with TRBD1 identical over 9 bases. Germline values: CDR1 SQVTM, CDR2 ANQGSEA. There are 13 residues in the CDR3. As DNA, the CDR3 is TGCAGCGGTATGACAGGGGGTAATGAAAGACTGTTTTTT. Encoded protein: CSGMTGGNERLFF.

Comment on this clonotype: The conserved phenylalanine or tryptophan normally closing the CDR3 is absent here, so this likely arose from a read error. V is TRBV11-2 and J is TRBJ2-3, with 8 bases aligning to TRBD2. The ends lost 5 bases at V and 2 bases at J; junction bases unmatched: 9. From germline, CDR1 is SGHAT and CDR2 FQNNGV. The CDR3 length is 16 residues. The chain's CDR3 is CASSQGLVEDTDTQYL. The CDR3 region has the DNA TGTGCCAGCAGCCAGGGACTAGTGGAAGACACAGATACGCAGTATTTG.

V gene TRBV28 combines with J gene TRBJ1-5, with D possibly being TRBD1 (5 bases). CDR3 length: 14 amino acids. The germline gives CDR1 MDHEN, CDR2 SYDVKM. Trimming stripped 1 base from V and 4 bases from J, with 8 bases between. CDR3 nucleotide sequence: TGTGCCAGCAGTTTATTCGACAGTAATCAGCCCCAGCATTTT. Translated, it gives CASSLFDSNQPQHF. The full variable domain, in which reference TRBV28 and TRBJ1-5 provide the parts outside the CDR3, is DVKVTQSSRYLVKRTGEKVFLECVQDMDHENMFWYRQDPGLGLRLIYFSYDVKMKEKGDIPEGYSVSREKKERFSLILESASTNQTSMYLCASSLFDSNQPQHFGDGTRLSIL.

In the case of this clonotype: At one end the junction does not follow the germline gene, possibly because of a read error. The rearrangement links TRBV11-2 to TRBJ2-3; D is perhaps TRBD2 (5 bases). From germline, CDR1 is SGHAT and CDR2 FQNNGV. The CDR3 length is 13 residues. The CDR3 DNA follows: TGTGCCACCTTCTCGCCTAGCACAGATACGCTGTATTTT. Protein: CATFSPSTDTLYF.

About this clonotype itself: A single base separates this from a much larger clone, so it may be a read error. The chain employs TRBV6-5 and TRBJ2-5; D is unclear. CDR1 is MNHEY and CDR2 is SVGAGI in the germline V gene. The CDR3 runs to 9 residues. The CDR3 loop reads CASKETRYF. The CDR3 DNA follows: TGTGCCAGCAAAGAGACCCGGTACTTC.

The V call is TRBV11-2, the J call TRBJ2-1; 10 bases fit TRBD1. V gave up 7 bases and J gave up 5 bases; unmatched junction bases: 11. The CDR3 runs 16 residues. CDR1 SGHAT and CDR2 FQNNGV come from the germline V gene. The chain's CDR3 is CASISLGTGAHNEQFF. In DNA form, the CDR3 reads TGTGCCAGCATCTCCCTAGGGACAGGGGCCCACAATGAGCAGTTCTTC.

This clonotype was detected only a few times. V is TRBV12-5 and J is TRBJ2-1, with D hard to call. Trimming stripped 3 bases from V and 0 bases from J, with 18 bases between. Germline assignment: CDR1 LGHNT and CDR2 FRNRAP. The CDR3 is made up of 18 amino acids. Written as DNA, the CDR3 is TGTGCTAGTGGTTTTTTCCTCCAGGACCGGCCCTCCTACAATGAGCAGTTCTTC. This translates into CASGFFLQDRPSYNEQFF.

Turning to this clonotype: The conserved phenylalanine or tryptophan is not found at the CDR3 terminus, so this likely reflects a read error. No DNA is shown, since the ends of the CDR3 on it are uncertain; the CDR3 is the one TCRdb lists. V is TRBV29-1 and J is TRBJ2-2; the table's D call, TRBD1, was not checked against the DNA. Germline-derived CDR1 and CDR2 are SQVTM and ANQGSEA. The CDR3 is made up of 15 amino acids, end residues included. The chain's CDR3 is CSVGTGGESTGELLL.

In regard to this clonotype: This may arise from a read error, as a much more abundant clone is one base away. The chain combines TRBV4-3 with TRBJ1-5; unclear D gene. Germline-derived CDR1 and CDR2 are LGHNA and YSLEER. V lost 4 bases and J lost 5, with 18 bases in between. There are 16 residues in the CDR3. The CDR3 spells CASSLDPPNGYQPQHF. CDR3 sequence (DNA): TGCGCCAGCAGCCTAGATCCCCCGAACGGGTATCAGCCCCAGCATTTT.

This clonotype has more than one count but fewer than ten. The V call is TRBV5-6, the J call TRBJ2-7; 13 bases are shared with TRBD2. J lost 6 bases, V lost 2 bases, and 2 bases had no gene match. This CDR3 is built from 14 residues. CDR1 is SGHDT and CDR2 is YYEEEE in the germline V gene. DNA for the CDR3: TGTGCCAGCAGCTTCGGACTAGCGGGAGTCGAGCAGTACTTC. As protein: CASSFGLAGVEQYF.

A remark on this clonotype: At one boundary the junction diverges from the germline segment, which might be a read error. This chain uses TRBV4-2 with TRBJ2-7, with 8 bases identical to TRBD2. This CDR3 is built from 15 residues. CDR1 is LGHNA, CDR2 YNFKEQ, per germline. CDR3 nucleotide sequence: TGTACCAGCAGCCTAGGGACTAGTGGGAGCTACGAGCATTACTTC. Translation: CTSSLGTSGSYEHYF.

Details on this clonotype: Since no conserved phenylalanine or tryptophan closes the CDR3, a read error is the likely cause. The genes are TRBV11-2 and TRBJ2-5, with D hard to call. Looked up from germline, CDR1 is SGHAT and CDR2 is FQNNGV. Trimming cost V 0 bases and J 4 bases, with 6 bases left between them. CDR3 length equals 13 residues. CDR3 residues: CASSLEGLETQYL. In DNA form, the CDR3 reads TGTGCCAGCAGCTTAGAAGGCCTAGAGACCCAGTACTTG.

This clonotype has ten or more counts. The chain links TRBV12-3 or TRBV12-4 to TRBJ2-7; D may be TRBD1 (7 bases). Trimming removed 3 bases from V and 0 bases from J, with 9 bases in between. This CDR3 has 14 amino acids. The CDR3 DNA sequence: TGTGCCAGCAGTTTGCAGGGGGGCTCCTACGAGCAGTACTTC. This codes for CASSLQGGSYEQYF.

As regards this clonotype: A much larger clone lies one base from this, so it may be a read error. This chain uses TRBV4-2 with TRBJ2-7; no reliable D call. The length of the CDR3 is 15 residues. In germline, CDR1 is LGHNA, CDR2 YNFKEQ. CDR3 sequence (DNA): TGTGCCTGCAGCCAAGAGGATACCTCCTACCACGAGCAGTACTTC. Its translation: CACSQEDTSYHEQYF.

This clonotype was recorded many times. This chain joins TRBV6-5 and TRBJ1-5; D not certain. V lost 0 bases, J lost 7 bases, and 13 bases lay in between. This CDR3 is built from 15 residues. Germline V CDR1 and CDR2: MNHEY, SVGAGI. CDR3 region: CASSYSQVAGQPQHF. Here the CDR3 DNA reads TGTGCCAGCAGTTACTCTCAGGTTGCAGGACAGCCCCAGCATTTT.

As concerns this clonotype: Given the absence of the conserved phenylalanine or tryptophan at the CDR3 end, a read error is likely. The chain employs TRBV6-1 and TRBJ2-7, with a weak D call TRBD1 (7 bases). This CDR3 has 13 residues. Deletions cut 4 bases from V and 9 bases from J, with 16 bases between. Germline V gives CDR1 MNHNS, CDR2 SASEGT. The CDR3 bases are TGTGCCAGCAGTGCGGAGGGGGCCGGGGGGCAGTACCTC. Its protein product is CASSAEGAGGQYL.

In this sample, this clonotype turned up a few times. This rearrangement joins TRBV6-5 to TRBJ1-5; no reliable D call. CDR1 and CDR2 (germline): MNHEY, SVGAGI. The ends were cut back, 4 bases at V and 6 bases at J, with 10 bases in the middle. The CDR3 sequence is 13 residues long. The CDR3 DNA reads TGTGCCAGCAGTTCCCTCGTGCGTCAGCCCCAGCATTTT. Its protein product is CASSSLVRQPQHF.

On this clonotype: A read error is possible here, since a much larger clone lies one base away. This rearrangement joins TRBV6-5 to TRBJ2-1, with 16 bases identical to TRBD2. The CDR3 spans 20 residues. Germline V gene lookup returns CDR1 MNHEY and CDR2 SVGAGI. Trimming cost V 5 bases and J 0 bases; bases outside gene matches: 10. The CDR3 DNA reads TGTGCCAGCAGTCACGGGGGACTAGCGGGAGGGGGGGTCTCCTACAATGAGCAGTTCTTC. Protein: CASSHGGLAGGGVSYNEQFF.

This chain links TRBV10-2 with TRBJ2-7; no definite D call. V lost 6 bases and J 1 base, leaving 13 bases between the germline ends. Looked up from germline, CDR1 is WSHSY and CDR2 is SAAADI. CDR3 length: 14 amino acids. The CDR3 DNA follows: TGCGCCAGCAGGGATAGGACCGAGTCCTACGAGCAGTACTTC. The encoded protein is CASRDRTESYEQYF.

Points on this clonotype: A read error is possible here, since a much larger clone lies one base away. The CDR3 loop reads CATSSVGTGELFF. CDR3 DNA: TGTGCCACCAGTTCCGTGGGCACCGGGGAGCTGTTTTTT. The V and J genes are TRBV6-2 or TRBV6-3 and TRBJ2-2; D gene uncertain. Germline CDR1 reads MNHEY; CDR2 reads SVGEGT. CDR3 size: 13 residues.